This T cell receptor (beta chain) was captured by sequencing in a study of blood T cell repertoires in COVID-19. About the research overall: Sources were T cells, B-cell-depleted T cells, or PBMCs; the material itself was cDNA or gDNA.

Germline V CDR1 and CDR2: SGHRS, YFSETQ. CDR3 length: 14 amino acids. V was pared by 0 bases and J by 4 bases, with 10 bases between. Method: immunoSEQ multiplex PCR; TCRdb's copy keeps in-frame clones and lacks some. This table has hundreds of thousands of clones, 85% to 90% appearing once. V gene TRBV5-1 combines with J gene TRBJ1-1; the D gene is possibly TRBD1 (6 bases). The clonotype comes from a man at least 80 years old with acute or convalescent COVID-19. The specimen was peripheral blood. CDR3 bases: TGCGCCAGCAGCTTGGCAGGGGCGGGCACTGAAGCTTTCTTT. Protein: CASSLAGAGTEAFF.